The subject of this entry is one T cell receptor beta chain. Its antigen is unidentified. The CDR3 extends over 14 amino acids. V lost 4 bases and J lost 4; bases outside the gene matches: 6. Germline CDR1 reads MNHEY; CDR2 reads SMNVEV (reference sequence). The PCR made use of 60 Vbeta and 13 Jbeta primers. As processed by the authors: As a later analysis found, there were tens of millions of unique TCR beta chains, of which around 9.9 million were shared. TCRdb's table, derived via immunoSEQ multiplex PCR, lists solely in-frame clones and lacks some. Clonal size and the V and J genes are those of that table, whereas D and trimming came from the DNA. The sample contains 130,000 to 150,000 clones, over 65% of which appear only once. These data come from a study of cytomegalovirus exposure and HLA in healthy donors. Whole-study findings and limits: Trimming of TCR beta V- and J-genes showed a link, identified in a later analysis, to a missense DCLRE1C variant.

Sequenced: PBMCs. The rearrangement uses TRBV27 and TRBJ1-2, with 7 nucleotides matching TRBD1. This sequence was found in a female donor in good health and CMV-seronegative. The CDR3 DNA is TGTGCCAGCAGTTCGACGACAGGGTTCTATGGCTACACCTTC. Protein product: CASSSTTGFYGYTF.